The 26 T cell receptor beta chains listed next were all sequenced from one sample in a study of OX40 agonist ivuxolimab in advanced cancers. The method was immunoSEQ multiplex PCR; TCRdb's version includes in-frame clones alone and lacks a portion of them. The data show 94,000 or so clones, about 80% seen once. The sequences come from CD4+ or CD8+ T cells sorted from blood, collected in a trial of the OX40 agonist ivuxolimab. These receptors originate from an adult with an advanced solid tumor such as melanoma, head and neck, liver or kidney cancer.

The chain recombines TRBV5-4 with TRBJ2-5; perhaps TRBD2 as D (7 bases). The CDR3 sequence is 15 residues long. The germline V and J ends were trimmed by 2 bases and 4 bases, with 15 bases remaining between them. The germline V gene encodes CDR1 SGHNT and CDR2 YYREEE (reference sequence). The CDR3 nucleotides are TGTGCCAGCAGCTTTAAAGCGGGACAACTAGAGACCCAGTACTTC. Translated: CASSFKAGQLETQYF.

This clone came up once. The chain employs TRBV5-1 and TRBJ1-1; possible D gene TRBD1, 5 bases. Trimming took 4 bases from V and 0 from J, leaving 7 bases between them. The CDR3 is 13 residues long. Germline V gives CDR1 SGHRS, CDR2 YFSETQ. DNA of the CDR3: TGCGCCAGCAGCGTGACAGTGAACACTGAAGCTTTCTTT. Amino acid sequence: CASSVTVNTEAFF.

The J gene is TRBJ2-5, the V gene TRBV7-6; D remains ambiguous. Germline V lookup: CDR1 SGHVS, CDR2 FNYEAQ. The CDR3 extends over 14 amino acids. V was cut by 5 bases and J by 2 bases, with 12 bases left in between. The CDR3, as DNA: TGTGCCAGCAGCCAGATTTGGGCACAAGAGACCCAGTACTTC. It codes for CASSQIWAQETQYF.

In this sample, this clone turned up a few times. V usage is TRBV4-1 and J usage is TRBJ1-5; D gene unclear. This CDR3 is built from 12 residues. Germline loops: CDR1 MGHRA, CDR2 YSYEKL. V was shortened by 0 bases and J by 9 bases, with 6 bases between the two germline ends. Written as DNA, the CDR3 is TGCGCCAGCAGCCAAGAGGGCACGCCCCAGCATTTT. This gives the protein CASSQEGTPQHF.

This clone was observed a few times. This chain links TRBV19 with TRBJ1-1; 8 bases agree with TRBD1. Trimming took 1 base from V and 1 from J; bases not matched to a gene: 5. The CDR3 sequence is 16 residues long. Germline V gene lookup returns CDR1 LNHDA and CDR2 SQIVND (reference sequence). The CDR3 DNA reads as TGTGCCAGTAGTATAGCTTTGGACAGGGCGAACACTGAAGCTTTCTTT. It is translated as CASSIALDRANTEAFF. The variable domain in full, completed from reference TRBV19 and TRBJ1-1, reads DGGITQSPKYLFRKEGQNVTLSCEQNLNHDAMYWYRQDPGQGLRLIYYSQIVNDFQKGDIAEGYSVSREKKESFPLTVTSAQKNPTAFYLCASSIALDRANTEAFFGQGTRLTVV.

V is TRBV2 and J is TRBJ2-3, with D possibly matching TRBD1 (5 bases). With 2 bases removed from V and 2 bases from J, the gap between germline ends came to 8 bases. This CDR3 spans 14 amino acids. Looked up from germline, CDR1 is SNHLY and CDR2 is FYNNEI. CDR3 residues: CASSESDNTDTQYF. CDR3 DNA sequence: TGTGCCAGCAGTGAATCGGACAACACAGATACGCAGTATTTT.

V usage is TRBV11-3 and J usage is TRBJ2-3, with TRBD2 matching over 10 bases. Germline V lookup: CDR1 SGHNT, CDR2 YENEEA. This CDR3 comprises 16 residues. With 5 bases clipped from V and 3 bases from J, the junction kept 8 bases outside the gene matches. This CDR3 is CASSPGGAGGTDTQYF. In DNA, the CDR3 is TGTGCCAGCAGCCCCGGGGGAGCGGGGGGGACAGATACGCAGTATTTT.

This chain connects TRBV5-1 to TRBJ1-1, with TRBD1 as a possible D gene (5 bases). With 6 bases removed from V and 1 base from J, the gap between germline ends came to 16 bases. CDR1 and CDR2 (germline): SGHRS, YFSETQ. CDR3 size: 15 residues. The CDR3 DNA follows: TGCGCCAGCAACCCCACCACGGGGGGGAACACTGAAGCTTTCTTT. This sequence encodes CASNPTTGGNTEAFF.

This clone was seen only once. Other DNA sequences in the same sample also yield this CDR3. The rearrangement joins TRBV18 to TRBJ1-1; no reliable D call. The CDR3 loop spans 13 amino acids. V was pared by 6 bases and J by 0 bases, with 8 bases between. The germline gives CDR1 KGHSH, CDR2 LQKENI. As DNA, the CDR3 is TGTGCCAGCTCGCCGGACCTGAACACTGAAGCTTTCTTT. Its translation is CASSPDLNTEAFF. Looking up the rest from reference TRBV18 and TRBJ1-1 gives the full variable domain: NAGVMQNPRHLVRRRGQEARLRCSPMKGHSHVYWYRQLPEEGLKFMVYLQKENIIDESGMPKERFSAEFPKEGPSILRIQQVVRGDSAAYFCASSPDLNTEAFFGQGTRLTVV.

As concerns this clone: The identical CDR3 is also encoded by other nucleotide sequences in the sample. The chain employs TRBV18 and TRBJ1-2, with TRBD1 as a possible D gene (5 bases). The CDR3 extends over 14 amino acids. Deletions cut 1 base from V and 4 bases from J, with 10 bases between. Looked up from germline, CDR1 is KGHSH and CDR2 is LQKENI. DNA of the CDR3: TGTGCCAGCTCACCACAAACAGGCTTCTATGGCTACACCTTC. Translation gives CASSPQTGFYGYTF.

This clone has only a few counts. This rearrangement joins TRBV19 to TRBJ1-5, with D possibly being TRBD1 (6 bases). Trimming pared 10 bases from V and 1 base from J, leaving 14 bases between. The CDR3 loop spans 14 amino acids. Germline V gene data show CDR1 as LNHDA and CDR2 as SQIVND (reference sequence). The DNA of the CDR3 is TGTGCCACCGGGGGGCAGAGGAGCAATCAGCCCCAGCATTTT. Its translation: CATGGQRSNQPQHF.

This clone has more than one count but fewer than ten. This chain uses TRBV19 with TRBJ1-2; D ambiguous. Trimming removed 0 bases at V and 4 bases at J, with 12 bases between. The CDR3 covers 15 residues. Germline V gives CDR1 LNHDA, CDR2 SQIVND (reference sequence). The CDR3 reads CASSIDLGGTYGYTF. CDR3 sequence (DNA): TGTGCCAGTAGTATAGATTTGGGCGGAACCTATGGCTACACCTTC.

This sequence joins TRBV5-1 and TRBJ2-7; 9 nucleotides line up with TRBD2. In germline, CDR1 is SGHRS, CDR2 YFSETQ. The CDR3 has 14 residues. V shed 0 bases and J 2 bases; nucleotides not matched to a gene: 0. Here the CDR3 DNA reads TGCGCCAGCAGCTTGGTAGCGGGGGCCTACGAGCAGTACTTC. This codes for CASSLVAGAYEQYF.

The chain employs TRBV6-1 and TRBJ1-1; D is possibly TRBD1 (6 bases). V shed 2 bases and J shed 6 bases, with 10 bases lying between them. The CDR3 consists of 13 residues. Germline CDR1 reads MNHNS; CDR2 reads SASEGT. CDR3 DNA sequence: TGTGCCAGCAGTGAACAGGGGTGGGCTGAAGCTTTCTTT. Protein sequence: CASSEQGWAEAFF.

The chain couples TRBV5-4 to TRBJ2-7; the D is unclear. V dropped 4 bases and J dropped 3 bases, with 8 bases sitting between them. From germline, CDR1 is SGHNT and CDR2 YYREEE (reference sequence). This CDR3 region has 12 residues. The CDR3 loop reads CASSNKDYEQYF. For the CDR3, the DNA is TGTGCCAGCAGCAATAAGGACTACGAGCAGTACTTC. The full variable domain, rest sourced from reference TRBV5-4 and TRBJ2-7, is ETGVTQSPTHLIKTRGQQVTLRCSSQSGHNTVSWYQQALGQGPQFIFQYYREEENGRGNFPPRFSGLQFPNYSSELNVNALELDDSALYLCASSNKDYEQYFGPGTRLTVT.

The chain uses TRBV5-1 and TRBJ2-5; 12 nucleotides match TRBD2. The CDR3 is made up of 14 amino acids. Germline values: CDR1 SGHRS, CDR2 YFSETQ. Losses at the gene ends were 6 bases for V and 2 bases for J; bases not matched to a gene: 2. The CDR3 coding sequence is TGCGCCAGCAACGGACTAGCGGGGCAAGAGACCCAGTACTTC. It codes for CASNGLAGQETQYF.

The rearrangement uses TRBV5-8 and TRBJ1-3; D perhaps matches TRBD1 (6 bases). With 2 bases removed from V and 8 bases from J, the gap between germline ends came to 20 bases. The CDR3 is 16 residues long. The germline V gene encodes CDR1 SGHTS and CDR2 YDEGEE. The CDR3 loop reads CASSFVGGLEGYTIYF. CDR3 DNA: TGTGCCAGCAGCTTTGTAGGGGGACTGGAGGGATACACCATATATTTT.

This clone was counted once. The chain joins TRBV30 to TRBJ2-6, with D hard to call. Germline V gives CDR1 GTSNPN, CDR2 SVGIG (reference sequence). The CDR3 loop spans 15 amino acids. Trimming took 5 bases from V and 0 from J, leaving 11 bases between them. CDR3 bases: TGTGCCTGGGACGGATTAAGCTCTGGGGCCAACGTCCTGACTTTC. Its protein is CAWDGLSSGANVLTF. The whole variable domain, remainder taken from reference TRBV30 and TRBJ2-6, is SQTIHQWPATLVQPVGSPLSLECTVEGTSNPNLYWYRQAAGRGLQLLFYSVGIGQISSEVPQNLSASRPQDRQFILSSKKLLLSDSGFYLCAWDGLSSGANVLTFGAGSRLTVL.

The CDR3 bases are TGTGCCAGTAAATCCCCAACGGGGGTTGGCAATCAGCCCCAGCATTTT. This sequence encodes CASKSPTGVGNQPQHF. V usage is TRBV19 and J usage is TRBJ1-5, with TRBD1 as a possible D gene (5 bases). The CDR3 totals 16 residues. Trimming took 7 bases from V and 2 from J, leaving 18 bases between them. Germline V lookup: CDR1 LNHDA, CDR2 SQIVND (reference sequence).

The chain employs TRBV5-8 and TRBJ2-1; TRBD2 might be the D (6 bases). The V gene lost 4 bases and the J gene lost 3 bases, with 17 bases spanning the gap. The CDR3 runs 16 residues. Germline CDR1 reads SGHTS; CDR2 reads YDEGEE. The CDR3 protein is CASSGRGSGFYNEQFF. In DNA form, the CDR3 reads TGTGCCAGCAGCGGCCGGGGAAGCGGGTTCTACAATGAGCAGTTCTTC.

In nucleotides, the CDR3 is TGCGCCAGCAGTTCTCCAGGGGGGAACACCGGGGAGCTGTTTTTT. Amino acid sequence: CASSSPGGNTGELFF. The J gene is TRBJ2-2, the V gene TRBV10-1; 7 bases map to TRBD1. V shed 5 bases and J 1 base; nucleotides not matched to a gene: 4. The CDR3 spans 15 residues. Germline-derived CDR1 and CDR2 are WNHNN and SYGVQD (reference sequence).

CDR3 DNA: TGTGCCATACCTTCCGGGACCCCCTACGAGCAGTACTTC. Protein sequence: CAIPSGTPYEQYF. The V and J genes are TRBV6-4 and TRBJ2-7; tentatively, D is TRBD1 or TRBD2 (5 bases each). The V gene lost 10 bases and the J gene lost 2 bases, with 15 bases spanning the gap. The germline V gene has CDR1 MRHNA and CDR2 SNTAGT. The CDR3 loop spans 13 amino acids.

V and J are TRBV6-1 and TRBJ1-5; D not resolved. Germline V gene lookup returns CDR1 MNHNS and CDR2 SASEGT. The CDR3 consists of 12 residues. V lost 1 base to trimming and J lost 7 bases, with 5 bases between them. The CDR3, as DNA: TGTGCCAGCAGTGAAGGATCCCAGCCCCAGCATTTT. It encodes CASSEGSQPQHF.

J is TRBJ1-4 and V is TRBV7-9, with D unresolved. The CDR3 sequence is 12 residues long. With 1 base removed from V and 6 bases from J, the gap between germline ends came to 3 bases. Germline assignment: CDR1 SEHNR and CDR2 FQNEAQ (reference sequence). CDR3 nucleotides: TGTGCCAGCAGCTTAGTGGATGAAAAACTGTTTTTT. It encodes CASSLVDEKLFF.

The chain combines TRBV15 with TRBJ1-1; D might be TRBD1 (6 bases). Trimming pared 0 bases from V and 5 bases from J, leaving 10 bases between. The CDR3 is 14 amino acids. Looked up from germline, CDR1 is LNHNV and CDR2 is YYDKDF (reference sequence). The CDR3 protein is CATSRELGGTEAFF. The CDR3, as DNA: TGTGCCACCAGCAGAGAATTAGGGGGGACTGAAGCTTTCTTT.

The V gene is TRBV18, the J gene TRBJ2-7; 8 bases map to TRBD1. Trimming at V came to 8 bases and at J to 0 bases, leaving 6 bases not matched to a gene. This CDR3 has 14 residues. Germline V gives CDR1 KGHSH, CDR2 LQKENI. The CDR3 region has the DNA TGTGCCAGCAGGGGGACAGGACTCTCCTACGAGCAGTACTTC. Translating gives CASRGTGLSYEQYF.